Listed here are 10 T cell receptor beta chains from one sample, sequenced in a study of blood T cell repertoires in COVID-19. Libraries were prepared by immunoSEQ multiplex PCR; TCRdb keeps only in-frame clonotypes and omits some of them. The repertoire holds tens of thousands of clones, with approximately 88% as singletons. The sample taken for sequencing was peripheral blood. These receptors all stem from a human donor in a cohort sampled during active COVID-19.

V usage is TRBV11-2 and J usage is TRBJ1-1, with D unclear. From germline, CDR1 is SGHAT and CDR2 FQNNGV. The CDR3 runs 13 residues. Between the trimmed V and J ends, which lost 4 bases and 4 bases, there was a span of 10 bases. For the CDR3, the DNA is TGTGCCAGCAGCTCCGGACTGGTCACTGAAGCTTTCTTT. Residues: CASSSGLVTEAFF.

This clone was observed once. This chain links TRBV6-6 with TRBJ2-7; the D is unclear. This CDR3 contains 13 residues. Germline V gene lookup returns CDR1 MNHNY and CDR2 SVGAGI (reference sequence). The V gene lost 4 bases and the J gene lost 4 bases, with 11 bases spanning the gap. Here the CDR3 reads CASSSPSRYEQYF. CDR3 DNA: TGTGCCAGCAGTTCCCCGTCCAGATACGAGCAGTACTTC.

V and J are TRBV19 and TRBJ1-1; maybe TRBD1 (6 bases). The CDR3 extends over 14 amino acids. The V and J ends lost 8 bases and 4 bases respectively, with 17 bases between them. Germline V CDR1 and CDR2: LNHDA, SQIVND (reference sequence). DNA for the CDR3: TGTGCCAGTCGGAAGGGGGTCGAAGGCACTGAAGCTTTCTTT. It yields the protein CASRKGVEGTEAFF.

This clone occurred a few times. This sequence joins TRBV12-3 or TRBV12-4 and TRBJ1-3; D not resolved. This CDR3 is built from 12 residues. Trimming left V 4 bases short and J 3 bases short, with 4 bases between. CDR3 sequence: CASSSNGNTIYF. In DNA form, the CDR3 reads TGTGCCAGCAGTTCCAATGGAAACACCATATATTTT.

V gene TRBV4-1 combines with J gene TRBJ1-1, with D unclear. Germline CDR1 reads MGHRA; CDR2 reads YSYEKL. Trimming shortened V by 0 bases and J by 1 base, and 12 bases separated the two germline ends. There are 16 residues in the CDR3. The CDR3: CASSQDPTRSNTEAFF. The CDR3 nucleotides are TGCGCCAGCAGCCAAGACCCGACACGTTCGAACACTGAAGCTTTCTTT.

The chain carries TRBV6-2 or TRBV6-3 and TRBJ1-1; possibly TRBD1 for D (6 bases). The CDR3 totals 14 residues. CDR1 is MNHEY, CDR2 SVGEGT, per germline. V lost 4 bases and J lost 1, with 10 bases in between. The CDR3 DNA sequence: TGTGCCAGCAGTTTACAGGGTCCGAACACTGAAGCTTTCTTT. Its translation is CASSLQGPNTEAFF.

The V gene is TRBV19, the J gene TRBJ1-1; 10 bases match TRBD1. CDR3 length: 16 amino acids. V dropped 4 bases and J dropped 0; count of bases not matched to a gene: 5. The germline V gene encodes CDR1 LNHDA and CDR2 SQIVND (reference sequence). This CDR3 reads CASSKGQGYMNTEAFF. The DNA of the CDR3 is TGTGCCAGTAGTAAGGGACAGGGGTATATGAACACTGAAGCTTTCTTT.

The CDR3 coding sequence is TGTGCCAGCAGTTTAAAGCCAGGGTGGGGAGGCACTGAAGCTTTCTTT. Its translation is CASSLKPGWGGTEAFF. The rearrangement joins TRBV28 to TRBJ1-1, with a possible D match to TRBD1 (5 bases). Germline CDR1 is MDHEN and CDR2 is SYDVKM. V shed 2 bases and J shed 4 bases, with 17 bases lying between them. CDR3 length equals 16 residues.

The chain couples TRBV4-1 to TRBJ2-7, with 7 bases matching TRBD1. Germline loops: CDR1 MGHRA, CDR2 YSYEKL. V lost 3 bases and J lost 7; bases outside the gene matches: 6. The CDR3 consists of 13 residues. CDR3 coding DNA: TGCGCCAGCAGCCACGGGACAGCAGGGGAGCAGTACTTC. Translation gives CASSHGTAGEQYF.

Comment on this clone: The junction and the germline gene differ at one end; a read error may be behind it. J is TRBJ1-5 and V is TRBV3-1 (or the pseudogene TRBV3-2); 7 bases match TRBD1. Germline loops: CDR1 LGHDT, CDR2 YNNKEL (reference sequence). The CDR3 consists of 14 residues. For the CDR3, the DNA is TGTGCCAGCAGCCGCGGGGACAGCAGTCAGCCCCAGCATTTT. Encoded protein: CASSRGDSSQPQHF.